The 2 T cell receptor beta chains below all came from one sample that was sequenced in a study of T-cell reconstitution after alpha-beta-depleted transplantation in children (dated by TCRdb to about 2016). Library method: PCR. The data were produced on an Illumina HiSeq 2500. To normalize quantification of the TCRbeta repertoire, the TCR libraries were built with molecular barcoding that relied on unique molecular identifiers. Clones were called with MiXCR by TCRdb after fastp trimmed the public reads at Q25, and only in-frame beta chains were retained. Each record represents a unique CDR3 protein, reported with the most common genes and DNA among its rows. The sample data list 240,000 or so distinct CDR3 sequences, and about 12% of these were observed just once. The top ten clonotypes cover 2% to 3% of the sample. The sequenced sample was PBMCs from the stem cell graft donor, obtained from the stem cell graft. The receptors here all came from a human donor who donated a stem cell graft to a child with acute lymphoblastic leukemia.

V and J are TRBV9 and TRBJ1-4; D remains unclear. Germline CDR1 is SGDLS and CDR2 is YYNGEE. CDR3 length equals 14 residues. The V and J ends lost 1 base and 6 bases respectively, with 10 bases between them. CDR3 sequence: CASSVRAGDEKLFF. The CDR3 coding sequence is TGTGCCAGCAGCGTAAGGGCGGGCGATGAAAAACTGTTTTTT.

The table lists this clonotype with many counts. V gene TRBV4-1 combines with J gene TRBJ2-6; D gene ambiguous. This CDR3 has 16 amino acids. The germline V gene has CDR1 MGHRA and CDR2 YSYEKL. V was clipped by 2 bases and J by 2 bases, with 10 bases between them. CDR3 nucleotide sequence: TGCGCCAGCAGCCAAACCCGTAACACTGGGGCCAACGTCCTGACTTTC. Its translation: CASSQTRNTGANVLTF.